This T cell receptor beta chain was retrieved from a study of cytomegalovirus exposure and HLA in healthy donors. Clones were sequenced by immunoSEQ multiplex PCR, and TCRdb holds only the in-frame ones, with some missing. The sample shows approximately 70,000 clones, over 90% of them seen only once. The table lists this clone with a count of one. Its antigen is currently unknown. V lost 4 bases to trimming and J lost 2 bases, with 15 bases between them. This CDR3 has 15 amino acids. Germline V gene data show CDR1 as SGHRS and CDR2 as YFSETQ. Overall study findings and caveats: High sensitivity and specificity were reportedly achieved when the classifier diagnosed cytomegalovirus status. CMV antigen specificity of a few CMV-associated chains was confirmed in vitro.

Sequences were obtained from PBMCs. This TCR derives from a woman aged 18-29 years in good health and CMV-seropositive. The chain employs TRBV5-1 and TRBJ1-2; maybe TRBD1 (6 bases). DNA of the CDR3: TGCGCCAGCAGCGGACTGGGGGCGCCGAACTATGGCTACACCTTC. This codes for CASSGLGAPNYGYTF.